The 25 T cell receptor beta chains presented below share a single source sample, sequenced in a study of cytomegalovirus exposure and HLA in healthy donors (dated by TCRdb to about 2017). Receptors were amplified or captured by the immunoSEQ multiplex PCR assay. For the multiplex PCR, a mixture combining 60 forward primers for TCR Vbeta segments and 13 reverse primers for TCR Jbeta segments was used. In its TCRdb copy, this immuneACCESS table keeps in-frame sequences only and misses some clones. Where compared with another copy, unresolved V genes explain less than half of these, and the others have no known cause. The sample table lists roughly 98,000 clones, over 70% of them with a count of one. Together, the top ten hold roughly 9.7% of the sample. The material sequenced was PBMCs. The receptors were gathered from a young man in good health and CMV-seropositive.

This rearrangement joins TRBV4-1 to TRBJ1-1; the match to TRBD1 covers 10 bases. The CDR3 is 14 amino acids. Germline V lookup: CDR1 MGHRA, CDR2 YSYEKL. V lost 4 bases, J lost 3 bases, and 2 bases stayed unmatched. CDR3 region: CASSRQGAYTEAFF. The CDR3 coding sequence is TGCGCCAGCAGCCGACAGGGGGCGTACACTGAAGCTTTCTTT.

This chain joins TRBV15 and TRBJ1-1; 7 nucleotides agree with TRBD1. V lost 5 bases to trimming and J lost 5 bases; unmatched junction nucleotides: 5. Per the germline V gene, CDR1 is LNHNV and CDR2 is YYDKDF (reference sequence). There are 13 residues in the CDR3. CDR3 region: CATSGMTGTEAFF. CDR3 bases: TGTGCCACCAGCGGAATGACAGGGACTGAAGCTTTCTTT.

J is TRBJ1-6 and V is TRBV27, with D unresolved. The CDR3 has 14 residues. V lost 9 bases to trimming and J lost 3 bases, with 12 bases between them. The V gene's germline CDR1 is MNHEY and CDR2 SMNVEV (reference sequence). The CDR3 bases are TGTGCCAGTACCCGGGATAACTATAATTCACCCCTCCACTTT. Protein product: CASTRDNYNSPLHF.

This clone was counted only a few times. V is TRBV2 and J is TRBJ2-1; 9 bases match TRBD2. With V trimmed by 6 bases and J by 6 bases, 9 bases remained unmatched. CDR1 and CDR2 from the germline V gene are SNHLY and FYNNEI. There are 15 residues in the CDR3. The CDR3 nucleotides are TGTGCCAGCAGGTGGGAGCGGGGGGCAGGCAATGAGCAGTTCTTC. Residues: CASRWERGAGNEQFF.

The chain uses TRBV29-1 and TRBJ2-3; 7 nucleotides match TRBD2. V gave up 0 bases and J gave up 0 bases; unmatched junction bases: 6. The CDR3 is 16 residues long. Looked up from germline, CDR1 is SQVTM and CDR2 is ANQGSEA. The CDR3 DNA is TGCAGCGTTGAAGATCCTATTAGCGGGAGCACAGATACGCAGTATTTT. Its protein product is CSVEDPISGSTDTQYF.

The chain has TRBV6-5 and TRBJ2-1; 12 bases match TRBD2. V was pared by 2 bases and J by 4 bases, with 0 bases of the junction left unmatched. CDR1 and CDR2 from the germline V gene are MNHEY and SVGAGI. This CDR3 spans 15 amino acids. CDR3 sequence (DNA): TGTGCCAGCAGTTACCTAGCGGGGGGGTACAATGAGCAGTTCTTC. Its translation is CASSYLAGGYNEQFF.

This rearrangement joins TRBV30 to TRBJ1-5; 10 bases agree with TRBD1. Germline lookup yields CDR1 GTSNPN and CDR2 SVGIG (reference sequence). Trimming cost V 3 bases and J 3 bases; bases outside gene matches: 5. The CDR3 extends over 15 amino acids. In nucleotides, the CDR3 is TGTGCCTGGAGCAGGGGACAGGGGAACAATCAGCCCCAGCATTTT. Its protein product is CAWSRGQGNNQPQHF.

This chain connects TRBV7-9 to TRBJ2-7; TRBD2 might be the D (6 bases). Per germline, CDR1 SEHNR and CDR2 FQNEAQ (reference sequence). The CDR3 is made up of 13 amino acids. The V end lost 8 bases, the J end lost 5 bases, and 16 bases lay between the germline ends. CDR3 DNA sequence: TGTGCCAGCTCCGGGGGTCTGGAGGACGAGCAGTACTTC. As protein: CASSGGLEDEQYF.

CDR3 DNA: TGTGCCAGCAGCCAGTTCCGGGACAGAGATAATTCACCCCTCCACTTT. Translated, it gives CASSQFRDRDNSPLHF. The gene calls are TRBV7-8 and TRBJ1-6, with 7 bases lining up with TRBD1. Germline lookup yields CDR1 SGHVS and CDR2 FQNEAQ. The CDR3 runs to 16 residues. V dropped 5 bases and J dropped 5; count of bases not matched to a gene: 9. The complete variable domain, with remaining parts taken from reference TRBV7-8 and TRBJ1-6, reads GAGVSQSPRYKVAKRGQDVALRCDPISGHVSLFWYQQALGQGPEFLTYFQNEAQLDKSGLPSDRFFAERPEGSVSTLKIQRTQQEDSAVYLCASSQFRDRDNSPLHFGNGTRLTVT.

This chain connects TRBV6-1 to TRBJ2-6; 8 bases line up with TRBD2. This CDR3 has 18 amino acids. CDR1 is MNHNS and CDR2 is SASEGT in the germline V gene. The ends lost 2 bases at V and 1 base at J; junction bases unmatched: 7. The CDR3 DNA is TGTGCCAGCAGTGAACTTCGGGGGGGAATGTCTGGGGCCAACGTCCTGACTTTC. Translated, it gives CASSELRGGMSGANVLTF.

This rearrangement joins TRBV7-7 to TRBJ2-3, with D possibly TRBD2 on 6 matching bases. The CDR3 extends over 13 amino acids. The V gene's germline CDR1 is SSHAT and CDR2 FNYEAQ (reference sequence). V lost 5 bases and J 1 base, leaving 7 bases between the germline ends. CDR3 in amino acids: CASSTGGTDTQYF. CDR3 sequence (DNA): TGTGCCAGCAGCACGGGGGGCACAGATACGCAGTATTTT.

CDR3: CASSWGTSGGSQETQYF. CDR3 bases: TGCGCCAGCAGCTGGGGGACTAGCGGGGGGTCCCAAGAGACCCAGTACTTC. The chain has TRBV5-1 and TRBJ2-5; 15 nucleotides line up with TRBD2. V was pared by 3 bases and J by 1 base, with 4 bases of the junction left unmatched. CDR3 length: 17 residues. CDR1 and CDR2 from the germline V gene are SGHRS and YFSETQ.

V and J are TRBV5-4 and TRBJ2-2; 8 bases fit TRBD2. CDR1 SGHNT and CDR2 YYREEE come from the germline V gene (reference sequence). There are 17 residues in the CDR3. J gave up 6 bases and V 4 bases, and 14 bases lay outside the gene matches. This CDR3 is CASSRGVGGGTPGELFF. CDR3 nucleotides: TGTGCCAGCAGCCGCGGCGTCGGCGGGGGGACTCCCGGGGAGCTGTTTTTT.

The V gene is TRBV4-2, the J gene TRBJ2-2; 11 nucleotides match TRBD2. CDR3 length equals 16 residues. CDR1 and CDR2 from the germline V gene are LGHNA and YNFKEQ. With 4 bases clipped from V and 5 bases from J, the junction kept 6 bases outside the gene matches. The CDR3 is CASSPIAGGRTGELFF. CDR3 sequence (DNA): TGTGCCAGCAGCCCGATAGCGGGGGGGCGAACCGGGGAGCTGTTTTTT.

The CDR3, as DNA: TGCAGCGGGATTAGGACATCGAACACTGAAGCTTTCTTT. It specifies CSGIRTSNTEAFF. The gene calls are TRBV29-1 and TRBJ1-1; a possible D gene is TRBD1 (5 bases). V lost 7 bases to trimming and J lost 1 base, with 13 bases between them. CDR3 length: 13 amino acids. Germline V CDR1 and CDR2: SQVTM, ANQGSEA.

The rearrangement uses TRBV11-1 and TRBJ2-7; D is uncertain. The CDR3 is made up of 18 amino acids. V gave up 2 bases and J gave up 0 bases, with 20 bases separating them. Germline V gene lookup returns CDR1 SGHAT and CDR2 FQDESV (reference sequence). The CDR3 DNA reads as TGTGCCAGCAGCTTAACATCAAGCGTTGGCGACTTCTCCTACGAGCAGTACTTC. Translating it yields CASSLTSSVGDFSYEQYF.

There are a few counts of this clone. This chain connects TRBV5-1 to TRBJ2-3, with TRBD1 matching over 8 bases. Germline assignment: CDR1 SGHRS and CDR2 YFSETQ. With V trimmed by 4 bases and J by 1 base, 5 bases remained unmatched. CDR3 length: 15 amino acids. CDR3 DNA sequence: TGCGCCAGCAGCCGCGAGACAGGGGGCACAGATACGCAGTATTTT. It specifies CASSRETGGTDTQYF.

This clone turned up a few times. The J gene is TRBJ2-1, the V gene TRBV5-1; D gene ambiguous. CDR1 and CDR2 from the germline V gene are SGHRS and YFSETQ. The CDR3 covers 12 residues. Trimming pared 0 bases from V and 8 bases from J, leaving 6 bases between. CDR3 sequence: CASSLVSDEQFF. The CDR3 DNA reads as TGCGCCAGCAGCTTGGTTTCGGATGAGCAGTTCTTC.

J is TRBJ2-1 and V is TRBV7-9, with D possibly being TRBD2 (7 bases). This CDR3 region has 13 residues. Germline CDR1 and CDR2: SEHNR and FQNEAQ (reference sequence). The ends were cut back, 7 bases at V and 15 bases at J, with 22 bases in the middle. CDR3 sequence (DNA): TGTGCCAGCACCCTCGGGGGCGAAGGGACTACGTTCTTC. This translates into CASTLGGEGTTFF. Supplemented by reference TRBV7-9 and TRBJ2-1, the full variable domain reads DTGVSQNPRHKITKRGQNVTFRCDPISEHNRLYWYRQTLGQGPEFLTYFQNEAQLEKSRLLSDRFSAERPKGSFSTLEIQRTEQGDSAMYLCASTLGGEGTTFFGPGTRLTVL.

This chain connects TRBV10-2 to TRBJ2-1; a weak D match, TRBD2 (7 bases). Trimming removed 2 bases from V and 8 bases from J, with 19 bases in between. The CDR3 runs 16 residues. Per germline, CDR1 WSHSY and CDR2 SAAADI. The CDR3 region is CASSEKGRGAKYEQFF. Written as DNA, the CDR3 is TGCGCCAGCAGTGAGAAGGGTCGGGGGGCCAAGTATGAGCAGTTCTTC.

The chain joins TRBV7-9 to TRBJ2-2; D is unresolved. The ends were cut back, 2 bases at V and 7 bases at J, with 2 bases in the middle. This CDR3 region has 11 residues. Germline values: CDR1 SEHNR, CDR2 FQNEAQ (reference sequence). The DNA of the CDR3 is TGTGCCAGCAGCTTACTCGGGGAGCTGTTTTTT. It translates to CASSLLGELFF.

The V call is TRBV11-2, the J call TRBJ2-5; 8 positions agree with TRBD1. The germline gives CDR1 SGHAT, CDR2 FQNNGV. This CDR3 is 15 amino acids long. J lost 1 base, V lost 5 bases, and 6 bases had no gene match. CDR3 amino acids: CASSRITGGQETQYF. Written as DNA, the CDR3 is TGTGCCAGCAGCCGGATAACAGGGGGCCAAGAGACCCAGTACTTC.

The rearrangement joins TRBV7-9 to TRBJ2-3; unclear D gene. This CDR3 spans 17 amino acids. Trimming pared 2 bases from V and 0 bases from J, leaving 15 bases between. The germline V gene encodes CDR1 SEHNR and CDR2 FQNEAQ (reference sequence). The CDR3 sequence: CASSLQFGQSSTDTQYF. The DNA for the CDR3 is TGTGCCAGCAGCTTACAGTTTGGGCAGTCTAGCACAGATACGCAGTATTTT.

The CDR3 DNA sequence: TGTGCCACCAGCAGAGGTGGCAGCAATCAGCCCCAGCATTTT. This encodes CATSRGGSNQPQHF. The rearrangement links TRBV15 to TRBJ1-5, with unresolved D. The CDR3 runs to 14 residues. Germline-derived CDR1 and CDR2 are LNHNV and YYDKDF (reference sequence). V lost 1 base and J lost 1, with 5 bases in between.

V gene TRBV5-5 combines with J gene TRBJ1-6; D may be TRBD1 (5 bases). The CDR3 is 16 residues long. CDR1 SGHKS and CDR2 YYEKEE come from the germline V gene (reference sequence). With 4 bases removed from V and 5 bases from J, the gap between germline ends came to 16 bases. CDR3 region: CASSPGGTFNNSPLHF. The DNA of the CDR3 is TGTGCCAGCAGCCCGGGCGGGACGTTCAATAATTCACCCCTCCACTTT.